Below are 24 T cell receptor beta chains sequenced from a single sample in a study of T cell clonality in common variable immunodeficiency. Profiled with immunoSEQ multiplex PCR; TCRdb holds only in-frame clones, not every one. The sample includes some 44,000 clones, none of them occurring once. The sample was peripheral blood mononuclear cells. The source is a person between 18 and 75 years old in good health.

This clone was recorded at least ten times. The read ends 3 residues before the CDR3 terminus; that terminus is restored from the germline J gene. V usage is TRBV7-9 and J usage is TRBJ1-2; the D gene is possibly TRBD1 (6 bases). Trimming removed 4 bases at V and 6 bases at J, with 12 bases between. The germline gives CDR1 SEHNR, CDR2 FQNEAQ (reference sequence). This CDR3 is 13 amino acids long. CDR3 DNA, as far as it was read: TGTGCCAGCAGCTCCCCAGACAGGAATGGC. This gives the protein CASSSPDRNG. The CDR3 in its entirety is CASSSPDRNGYTF.

This clone was seen many times. The observed sequence ends 3 residues before the CDR3 terminus, with the missing tail filled in from the germline J gene. The rearrangement joins TRBV19 to TRBJ1-6; possible D gene TRBD1, 5 bases. Between the trimmed V and J ends, which lost 9 bases and 5 bases, there was a span of 14 bases. This CDR3 has 14 amino acids. The germline CDR1 and CDR2 sequences are LNHDA and SQIVND (reference sequence). The sequenced part of the CDR3 DNA is TGTGCCAGCGGCGAGGGGCGAGATAATTCACCC. It yields the protein CASGEGRDNSP. The full CDR3 protein is CASGEGRDNSPLHF.

This clone was observed at least ten times. The read falls 3 residues short of the CDR3 end, and the missing part is taken from the germline J gene. The chain carries TRBV20-1 and TRBJ1-6, with 9 bases lining up with TRBD1. The CDR3 runs 17 residues. Losses at the gene ends were 0 bases for V and 7 bases for J; bases not matched to a gene: 10. Per germline, CDR1 DFQATT and CDR2 SNEGSKA (reference sequence). The sequenced CDR3 bases are TGCAGTGCTAGAGACCTGGGGAGCGGGACAGGGAATTCACCC. It yields the protein CSARDLGSGTGNSP. The whole CDR3 protein is CSARDLGSGTGNSPLHF.

This clone was detected many times. The sequence runs out 3 residues before the end of the CDR3; the remainder is reconstructed from the germline J gene. The chain recombines TRBV5-6 with TRBJ2-1; 9 nucleotides match TRBD1. J lost 6 bases, V lost 1 base, and 5 bases had no gene match. The CDR3 has 15 residues. The germline CDR1 and CDR2 sequences are SGHDT and YYEEEE. The chain's CDR3 is CASSLLGTGRNEQFF. The sequenced CDR3 bases are TGTGCCAGCAGCTTGTTAGGGACAGGGCGCAATGAG. The full variable domain, its missing parts supplied by reference TRBV5-6 and TRBJ2-1, is DAGVTQSPTHLIKTRGQQVTLRCSPKSGHDTVSWYQQALGQGPQFIFQYYEEEERQRGNFPDRFSGHQFPNYSSELNVNALLLGDSALYLCASSLLGTGRNEQFFGPGTRLTVL.

Comment on this clone: The CDR3 end lies 3 residues beyond the end of the read and is filled in from the germline J gene. V usage is TRBV7-2 and J usage is TRBJ2-5, with TRBD2 matching over 8 bases. Trimming removed 1 base from V and 7 bases from J; junction bases left unmatched: 2. Germline CDR1 is SGHTA and CDR2 is FQGNSA. The CDR3 runs 13 residues. CDR3 sequence reads: CASSLDGRGTQYF. The part of the CDR3 DNA that was read is TGTGCCAGCAGCTTAGACGGGAGGGGGACC. The full variable domain, with the rest looked up from reference TRBV7-2 and TRBJ2-5, is GAGVSQSPSNKVTEKGKDVELRCDPISGHTALYWYRQSLGQGLEFLIYFQGNSAPDKSGLPSDRFSAERTGGSVSTLTIQRTQQEDSAVYLCASSLDGRGTQYFGPGTRLLVL.

There are many counts of this clone. The CDR3 end is not reached by the read, which stops 3 residues before it; the germline J gene fills it in. This chain links TRBV6-8 with TRBJ2-7; 12 bases line up with TRBD1. This CDR3 region has 19 residues. V shed 2 bases and J 4 bases; nucleotides not matched to a gene: 15. Germline values: CDR1 MNHGY, CDR2 SAAAGT. The DNA read from the CDR3 is TGTGCCAGCAGTTACGCAAATCCCCGGGACAGGGGGCGTGTTTACGAG. It encodes CASSYANPRDRGRVYE. The CDR3 as a whole reads CASSYANPRDRGRVYEQYF.

This clone was counted at least ten times. The read halts 3 residues ahead of the CDR3 end, with the missing end drawn from the germline J gene. The V call is TRBV19, the J call TRBJ1-1; D is unresolved. Germline CDR1 LNHDA, CDR2 SQIVND (reference sequence). V gave up 5 bases and J gave up 2 bases, with 9 bases separating them. The CDR3 totals 13 residues. The sequenced CDR3 bases are TGTGCCAGTAGTTTGCGGGTTAACACTGAA. Translation gives CASSLRVNTE. The complete CDR3 protein is CASSLRVNTEAFF.

This clone was observed many times. The read terminates 3 residues ahead of where the CDR3 ends, so the germline J gene completes it. The V and J genes are TRBV18 and TRBJ1-2; no definite D call. V lost 3 bases and J 6 bases, leaving 11 bases between the germline ends. The CDR3 totals 13 residues. Germline V gene lookup returns CDR1 KGHSH and CDR2 LQKENI. The CDR3 spells CASSPAESNGYTF. CDR3 DNA (partial): TGTGCCAGCTCACCTGCGGAAAGCAATGGC.

This clone was counted many times. The read stops 3 residues short of the end of the CDR3; the missing end is completed from the germline J gene. This rearrangement joins TRBV20-1 to TRBJ2-3, with TRBD2 matching 8 bases. The CDR3 totals 16 residues. CDR1 and CDR2 from the germline V gene are DFQATT and SNEGSKA (reference sequence). V lost 1 base and J lost 3; bases outside the gene matches: 9. CDR3 loop: CSARGSGSGSTDTQYF. The sequenced part of the CDR3 DNA is TGCAGTGCTAGAGGCTCCGGGAGCGGGAGTACAGATACG.

About this clone itself: Coverage ceases 3 residues before the CDR3 finishes, and the germline J gene fills in the end. This rearrangement joins TRBV5-1 to TRBJ2-3; D is ambiguous. V gave up 3 bases and J gave up 2 bases, with 13 bases separating them. Germline lookup yields CDR1 SGHRS and CDR2 YFSETQ. This CDR3 is built from 15 residues. CDR3 amino acids: CASSSYDDSTDTQYF. Incomplete CDR3 DNA: TGCGCCAGCAGCTCTTATGATGACTCCACAGATACG. The entire variable domain, with the rest obtained from reference TRBV5-1 and TRBJ2-3, is as follows: KAGVTQTPRYLIKTRGQQVTLSCSPISGHRSVSWYQQTPGQGLQFLFEYFSETQRNKGNFPGRFSGRQFSNSRSEMNVSTLELGDSALYLCASSSYDDSTDTQYFGPGTRLTVL.

This clone occurred many times. The CDR3 is cut off 3 residues early in the read; its end comes from the germline J gene. The genes are TRBV7-9 and TRBJ1-1; D is unclear. This CDR3 has 12 amino acids. Between the trimmed V and J ends, which lost 1 base and 7 bases, there was a span of 7 bases. Germline CDR1 SEHNR, CDR2 FQNEAQ (reference sequence). CDR3 DNA, as far as it was read: TGTGCCAGCAGCTTAGGCGGCTTTGAA. Translating gives CASSLGGFE. The full CDR3 protein reads CASSLGGFEAFF.

This clone was recorded many times. The read comes to an end 3 residues before the CDR3 does, leaving the germline J gene to fill in the end. The chain joins TRBV2 to TRBJ1-1; maybe TRBD1 (5 bases). Trimming removed 8 bases at V and 0 bases at J, with 10 bases between. Per germline, CDR1 SNHLY and CDR2 FYNNEI. The CDR3 is 13 residues long. Incomplete CDR3 DNA: TGTGCCAGCTCTGGGGCCCTGAACACTGAA. This sequence encodes CASSGALNTE. The full CDR3 protein reads CASSGALNTEAFF.

This clone was found many times. Sequencing ends 3 residues short of the CDR3 end; the germline J gene provides the rest. The chain employs TRBV18 and TRBJ1-2; TRBD1 agrees at 7 bases. J gave up 5 bases and V 5 bases, and 11 bases lay outside the gene matches. Germline-derived CDR1 and CDR2 are KGHSH and LQKENI. The CDR3 covers 15 residues. CDR3 amino acids: CASSRQGSGEYGYTF. Partial CDR3 DNA: TGTGCCAGCTCAAGACAGGGATCGGGTGAATATGGC.

This clone turned up a few times. Sequencing ends 3 residues short of the CDR3 end; the germline J gene provides the rest. The gene calls are TRBV18 and TRBJ2-7; 9 bases line up with TRBD2. J gave up 3 bases and V 6 bases, and 12 bases lay outside the gene matches. The germline V gene has CDR1 KGHSH and CDR2 LQKENI. The CDR3 has 16 residues. The CDR3: CASSPDLAGLFYEQYF. The CDR3 DNA, read in part, is TGTGCCAGCTCGCCGGATCTAGCGGGACTATTCTACGAG.

This clone was counted at least ten times. The part of the CDR3 DNA that was read is TGTGCCAGCAGCGAATACAGGGGGCTGGCCTATGGC. It yields the protein CASSEYRGLAYG. The full CDR3 sequence reads CASSEYRGLAYGYTF. V is TRBV7-2 and J is TRBJ1-2; TRBD1 matches at 9 bases. The sequenced fragment ends 3 residues before the CDR3 boundary, so the rest is inferred from the germline J gene. V trimming: 5 bases; J trimming: 4 bases; junction bases outside the gene matches: 8. The CDR3 extends over 15 amino acids. Germline CDR1 and CDR2: SGHTA and FQGNSA.

This clone was picked up many times. The CDR3: CASSFQRQGLAEAFF. The part of the CDR3 DNA that was read is TGTGCCAGCAGCTTCCAGAGACAGGGGTTGGCTGAA. The chain combines TRBV3-1 (or the pseudogene TRBV3-2) with TRBJ1-1; 8 bases match TRBD1. The CDR3 end falls 3 residues outside the read, so it is completed with the germline J gene. The junction had 11 bases not matched to a gene; V was cut back by 5 bases and J by 6 bases. CDR1 is LGHDT and CDR2 is YNNKEL in the germline V gene (reference sequence). The length of the CDR3 is 15 residues.

This clone was detected ten times or more. Sequencing ends 3 residues short of the CDR3 end; the germline J gene provides the rest. The chain couples TRBV7-2 to TRBJ1-5; D call uncertain. The CDR3 extends over 16 amino acids. Trimming took off 0 bases at V and 7 bases at J, with 16 bases between the two ends. In germline, CDR1 is SGHTA, CDR2 FQGNSA. CDR3 sequence reads: CASSLATTLVDQPQHF. The CDR3 DNA, read in part, is TGTGCCAGCAGCTTAGCAACGACACTGGTCGACCAGCCC.

In its sample, this clone was seen a few times. The CDR3 spells CGGVTDTQYF. The CDR3 bases that were read are TGTGGGGGGGTGACAGATACG. The chain has TRBV7-7 and TRBJ2-3, with D tentatively TRBD2 (6 bases). The CDR3 end falls 3 residues outside the read, so it is completed with the germline J gene. Germline lookup yields CDR1 SSHAT and CDR2 FNYEAQ (reference sequence). The CDR3 covers 10 residues.

This clone was picked up many times. The read ends 3 residues before the CDR3 terminus; that terminus is restored from the germline J gene. The chain carries TRBV15 and TRBJ2-1; weak D call: TRBD2 (6 bases). V dropped 1 base and J dropped 7 bases, with 11 bases sitting between them. Germline CDR1 LNHNV, CDR2 YYDKDF (reference sequence). This CDR3 is built from 14 residues. CDR3 DNA, as far as it was read: TGTGCCACCAGCAGAGTGCTAGCGTCGAATGAG. This encodes CATSRVLASNE. The CDR3, in full, reads CATSRVLASNEQFF. Supplemented by reference TRBV15 and TRBJ2-1, the full variable domain reads DAMVIQNPRYQVTQFGKPVTLSCSQTLNHNVMYWYQQKSSQAPKLLFHYYDKDFNNEADTPDNFQSRRPNTSFCFLDIRSPGLGDTAMYLCATSRVLASNEQFFGPGTRLTVL.

Ten or more counts support this clone. The CDR3 is cut off 3 residues early in the read; its end comes from the germline J gene. The chain links TRBV7-2 to TRBJ2-1; D not resolved. CDR1 is SGHTA and CDR2 is FQGNSA in the germline V gene. The length of the CDR3 is 13 residues. The V gene lost 1 base and the J gene lost 7 bases, with 8 bases spanning the gap. The covered CDR3 bases are TGTGCCAGCAGCTTAGGTTTAGTGAATGAG. This encodes CASSLGLVNE. The full CDR3 is CASSLGLVNEQFF.

This clone was detected many times. The sequence runs out 3 residues before the end of the CDR3; the remainder is reconstructed from the germline J gene. The V and J genes are TRBV5-1 and TRBJ1-2, with TRBD1 identical over 7 bases. J lost 4 bases, V lost 0 bases, and 6 bases had no gene match. The CDR3 is 15 residues long. CDR1 is SGHRS and CDR2 is YFSETQ in the germline V gene. CDR3 region: CASSLGTGELYGYTF. The CDR3 bases that were read are TGCGCCAGCAGCTTGGGTACAGGGGAACTCTATGGC.

This clone was picked up many times. The read stops 3 residues short of the end of the CDR3; the missing end is completed from the germline J gene. The V gene is TRBV6-1, the J gene TRBJ2-7; 7 bases are shared with TRBD1. The junction had 3 bases not matched to a gene; V was cut back by 1 base and J by 0 bases. This CDR3 has 15 residues. CDR1 and CDR2 from the germline V gene are MNHNS and SASEGT. The CDR3 bases that were read are TGTGCCAGCAGTGAAGGACAGGGTAGCTCCTACGAG. The encoded protein is CASSEGQGSSYE. The CDR3, in full, reads CASSEGQGSSYEQYF.

This clone was counted at least ten times. The read is 3 residues too short to cover the CDR3 end, so that end is filled in from the germline J gene. The genes are TRBV7-8 and TRBJ1-2, with 7 bases that match TRBD1. Germline lookup yields CDR1 SGHVS and CDR2 FQNEAQ. V lost 4 bases to trimming and J lost 4 bases; unmatched junction nucleotides: 6. The CDR3 spans 14 residues. CDR3 in amino acids: CASSSYRDSYGYTF. The sequenced part of the CDR3 DNA is TGTGCCAGCAGCTCGTACAGGGACAGCTATGGC.

This clone was recorded many times. Read sequence stops 3 residues before the CDR3 end, and the germline J gene provides the missing end. The genes are TRBV7-9 and TRBJ2-7; D is unclear. Trimming removed 8 bases from V and 5 bases from J, with 16 bases in between. The CDR3 sequence is 13 residues long. CDR1 is SEHNR and CDR2 is FQNEAQ in the germline V gene (reference sequence). Partial CDR3 DNA: TGTGCCAGCCGAGATCCCGGTCTGGACGAG. As protein: CASRDPGLDE. In full, the CDR3 is CASRDPGLDEQYF.